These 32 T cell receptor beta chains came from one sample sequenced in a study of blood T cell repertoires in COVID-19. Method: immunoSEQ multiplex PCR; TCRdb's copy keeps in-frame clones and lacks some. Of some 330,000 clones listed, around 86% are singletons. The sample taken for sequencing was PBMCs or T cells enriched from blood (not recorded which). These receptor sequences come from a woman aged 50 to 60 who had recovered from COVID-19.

CDR3 in DNA: TGTGCCAGCAGCGTAGGGGACATGACTAACTATGGCTACACCTTC. Amino acid sequence: CASSVGDMTNYGYTF. This chain connects TRBV9 to TRBJ1-2, with D perhaps TRBD1 (6 bases). This CDR3 comprises 15 residues. V was clipped by 0 bases and J by 0 bases, with 9 bases between them. The germline V gene has CDR1 SGDLS and CDR2 YYNGEE.

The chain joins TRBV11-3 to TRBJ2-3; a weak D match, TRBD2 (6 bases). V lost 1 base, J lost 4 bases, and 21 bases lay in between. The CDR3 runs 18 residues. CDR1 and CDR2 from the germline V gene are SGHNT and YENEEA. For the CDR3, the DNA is TGTGCCAGCAGCTTAGGTACTAGCTCGGGGATTTTCCCAGATACGCAGTATTTT. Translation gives CASSLGTSSGIFPDTQYF.

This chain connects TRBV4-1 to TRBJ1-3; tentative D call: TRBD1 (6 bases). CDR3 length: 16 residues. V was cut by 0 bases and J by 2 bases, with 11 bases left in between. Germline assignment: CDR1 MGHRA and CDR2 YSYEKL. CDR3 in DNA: TGCGCCAGCAGCCAAGAAGAGGGGGGGGCTGGAAACACCATATATTTT. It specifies CASSQEEGGAGNTIYF.

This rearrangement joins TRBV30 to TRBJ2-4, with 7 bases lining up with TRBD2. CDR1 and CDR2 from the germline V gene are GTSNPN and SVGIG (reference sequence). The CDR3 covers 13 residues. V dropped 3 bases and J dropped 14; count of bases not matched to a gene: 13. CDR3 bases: TGTGCCTGGAGCCCCCCATCGACTAGCTTGAAGTACTTC. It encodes CAWSPPSTSLKYF.

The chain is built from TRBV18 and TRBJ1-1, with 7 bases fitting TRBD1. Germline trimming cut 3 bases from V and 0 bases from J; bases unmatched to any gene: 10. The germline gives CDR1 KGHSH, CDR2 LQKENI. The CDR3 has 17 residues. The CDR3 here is CASSPRQGVGMNTEAFF. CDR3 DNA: TGTGCCAGCTCACCCCGGCAGGGGGTAGGGATGAACACTGAAGCTTTCTTT. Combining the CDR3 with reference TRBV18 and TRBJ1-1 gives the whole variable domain NAGVMQNPRHLVRRRGQEARLRCSPMKGHSHVYWYRQLPEEGLKFMVYLQKENIIDESGMPKERFSAEFPKEGPSILRIQQVVRGDSAAYFCASSPRQGVGMNTEAFFGQGTRLTVV.

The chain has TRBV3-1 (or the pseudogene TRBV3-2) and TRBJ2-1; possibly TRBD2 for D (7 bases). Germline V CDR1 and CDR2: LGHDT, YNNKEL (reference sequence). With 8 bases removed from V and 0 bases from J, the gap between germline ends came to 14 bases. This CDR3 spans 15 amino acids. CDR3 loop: CASVGGGSSYNEQFF. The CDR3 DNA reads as TGTGCCAGCGTGGGGGGCGGGAGCTCCTACAATGAGCAGTTCTTC.

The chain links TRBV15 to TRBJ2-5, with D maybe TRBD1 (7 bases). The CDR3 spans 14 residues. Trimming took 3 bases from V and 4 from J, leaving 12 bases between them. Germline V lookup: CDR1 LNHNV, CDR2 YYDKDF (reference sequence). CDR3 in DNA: TGTGCCACCAGCAGGACAGGGAGGACAGAGACCCAGTACTTC. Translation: CATSRTGRTETQYF.

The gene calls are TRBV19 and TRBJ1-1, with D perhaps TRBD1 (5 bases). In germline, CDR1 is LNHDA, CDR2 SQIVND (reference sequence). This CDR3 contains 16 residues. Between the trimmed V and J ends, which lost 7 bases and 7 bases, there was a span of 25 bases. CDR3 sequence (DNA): TGTGCCAGTAACCTCTTCTCCAGGGCTCCCTCGGGTGAAGCTTTCTTT. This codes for CASNLFSRAPSGEAFF. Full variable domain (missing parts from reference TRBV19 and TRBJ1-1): DGGITQSPKYLFRKEGQNVTLSCEQNLNHDAMYWYRQDPGQGLRLIYYSQIVNDFQKGDIAEGYSVSREKKESFPLTVTSAQKNPTAFYLCASNLFSRAPSGEAFFGQGTRLTVV.

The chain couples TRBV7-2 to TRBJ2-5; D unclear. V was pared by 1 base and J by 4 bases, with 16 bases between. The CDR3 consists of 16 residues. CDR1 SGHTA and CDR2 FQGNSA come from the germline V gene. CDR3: CASSLVGSLMAETQYF. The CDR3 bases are TGTGCCAGCAGCTTAGTGGGCTCTCTCATGGCAGAGACCCAGTACTTC.

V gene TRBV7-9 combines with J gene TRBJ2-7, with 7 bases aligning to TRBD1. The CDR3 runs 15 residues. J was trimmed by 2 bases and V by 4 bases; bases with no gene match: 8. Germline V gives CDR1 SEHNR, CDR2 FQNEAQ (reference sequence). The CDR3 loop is CASSSRQGRPYEQYF. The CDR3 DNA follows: TGTGCCAGCAGCTCGAGACAGGGTCGACCCTACGAGCAGTACTTC.

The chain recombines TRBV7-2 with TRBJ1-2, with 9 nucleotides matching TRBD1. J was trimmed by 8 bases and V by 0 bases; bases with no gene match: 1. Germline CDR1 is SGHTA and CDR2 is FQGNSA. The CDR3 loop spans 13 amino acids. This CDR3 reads CASSLADRGGYTF. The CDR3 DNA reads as TGTGCCAGCAGCTTAGCGGACAGGGGCGGCTACACCTTC.

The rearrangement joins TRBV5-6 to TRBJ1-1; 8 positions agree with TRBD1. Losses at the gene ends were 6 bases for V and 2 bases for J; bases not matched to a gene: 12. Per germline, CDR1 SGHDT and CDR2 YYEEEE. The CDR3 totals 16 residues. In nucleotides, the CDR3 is TGTGCCAGCAACCCCGGACAGGGCCTTTTTAACACTGAAGCTTTCTTT. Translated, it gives CASNPGQGLFNTEAFF.

The CDR3 region has the DNA TGTGCCAGCAGTGCTTGGGGGGGGTTCTCCTACAATGAGCAGTTCTTC. This sequence encodes CASSAWGGFSYNEQFF. The genes are TRBV2 and TRBJ2-1, with 7 bases lining up with TRBD2. CDR1 is SNHLY and CDR2 is FYNNEI in the germline V gene. After removal of 4 bases from V and 0 bases from J, the junction contained 6 bases not matched to a gene. The CDR3 extends over 16 amino acids.

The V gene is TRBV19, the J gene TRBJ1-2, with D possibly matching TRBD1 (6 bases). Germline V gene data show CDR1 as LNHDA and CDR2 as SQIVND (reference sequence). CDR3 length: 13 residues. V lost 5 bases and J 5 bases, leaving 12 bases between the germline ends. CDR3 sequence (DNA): TGTGCCAGTAGTGTGGACAGCAAGTATGGCTACACCTTC. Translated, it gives CASSVDSKYGYTF.

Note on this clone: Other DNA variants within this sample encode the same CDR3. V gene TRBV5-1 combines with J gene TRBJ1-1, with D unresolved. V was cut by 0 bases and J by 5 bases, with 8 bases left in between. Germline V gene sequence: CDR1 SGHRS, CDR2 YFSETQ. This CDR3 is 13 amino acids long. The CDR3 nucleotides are TGCGCCAGCAGCTTGGACGGCGGGACTGAAGCTTTCTTT. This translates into CASSLDGGTEAFF.

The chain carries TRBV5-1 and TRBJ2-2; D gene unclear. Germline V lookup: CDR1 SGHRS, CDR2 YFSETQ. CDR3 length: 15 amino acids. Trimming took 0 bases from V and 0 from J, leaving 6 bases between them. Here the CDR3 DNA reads TGCGCCAGCAGCTTGGGCTATGCGAACACCGGGGAGCTGTTTTTT. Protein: CASSLGYANTGELFF.

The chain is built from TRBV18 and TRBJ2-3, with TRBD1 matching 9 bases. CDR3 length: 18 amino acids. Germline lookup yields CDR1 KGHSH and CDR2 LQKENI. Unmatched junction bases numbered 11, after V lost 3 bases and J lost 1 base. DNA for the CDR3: TGTGCCAGCTCACCCAGACAGGGACAGGGTTCGGGCACAGATACGCAGTATTTT. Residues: CASSPRQGQGSGTDTQYF.

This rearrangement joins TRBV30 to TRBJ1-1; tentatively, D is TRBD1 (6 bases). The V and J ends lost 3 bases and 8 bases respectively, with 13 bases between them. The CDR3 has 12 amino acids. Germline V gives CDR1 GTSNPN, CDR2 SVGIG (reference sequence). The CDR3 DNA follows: TGTGCCTGGAGCGCCAGGGGTATAGAAGCTTTCTTT. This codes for CAWSARGIEAFF.

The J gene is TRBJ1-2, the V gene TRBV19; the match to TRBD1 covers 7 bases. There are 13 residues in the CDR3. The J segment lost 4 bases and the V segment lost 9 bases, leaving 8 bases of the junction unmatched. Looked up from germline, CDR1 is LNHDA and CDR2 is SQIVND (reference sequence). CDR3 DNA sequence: TGTGCCAGCGAACGAGACAGGGCCTATGGCTACACCTTC. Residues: CASERDRAYGYTF.

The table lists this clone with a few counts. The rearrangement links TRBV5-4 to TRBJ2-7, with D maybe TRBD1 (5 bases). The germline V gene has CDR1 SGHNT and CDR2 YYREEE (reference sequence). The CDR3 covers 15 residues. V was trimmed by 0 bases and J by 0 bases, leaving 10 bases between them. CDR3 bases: TGTGCCAGCAGCTTGGGGACATTGAGCTCCTACGAGCAGTACTTC. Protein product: CASSLGTLSSYEQYF.

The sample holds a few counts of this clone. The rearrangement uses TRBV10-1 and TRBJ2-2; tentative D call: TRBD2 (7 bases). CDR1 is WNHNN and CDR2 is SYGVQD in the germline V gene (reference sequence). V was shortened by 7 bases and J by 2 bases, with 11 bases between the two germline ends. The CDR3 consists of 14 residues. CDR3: CASMRGPNTGELFF. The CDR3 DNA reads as TGCGCCAGCATGCGGGGGCCAAACACCGGGGAGCTGTTTTTT.

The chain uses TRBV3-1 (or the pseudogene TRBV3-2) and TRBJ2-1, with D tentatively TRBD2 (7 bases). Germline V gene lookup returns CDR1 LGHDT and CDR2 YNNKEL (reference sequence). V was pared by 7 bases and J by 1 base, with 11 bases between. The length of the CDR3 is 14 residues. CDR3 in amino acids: CASKGGGSYNEQFF. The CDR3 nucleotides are TGTGCCAGCAAGGGGGGGGGTTCCTACAATGAGCAGTTCTTC.

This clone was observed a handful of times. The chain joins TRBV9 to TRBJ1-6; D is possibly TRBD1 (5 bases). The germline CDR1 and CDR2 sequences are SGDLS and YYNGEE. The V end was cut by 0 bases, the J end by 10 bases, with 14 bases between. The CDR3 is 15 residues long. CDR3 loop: CASSVAGGDVSPLHF. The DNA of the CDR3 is TGTGCCAGCAGCGTAGCTGGGGGGGACGTCTCACCCCTCCACTTT.

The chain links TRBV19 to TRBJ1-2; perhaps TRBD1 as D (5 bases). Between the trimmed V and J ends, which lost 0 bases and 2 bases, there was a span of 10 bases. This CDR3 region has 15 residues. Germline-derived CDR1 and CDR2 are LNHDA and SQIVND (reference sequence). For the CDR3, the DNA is TGTGCCAGTAGTATAGATCTAGGGGCGAACTATGGCTACACCTTC. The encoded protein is CASSIDLGANYGYTF.

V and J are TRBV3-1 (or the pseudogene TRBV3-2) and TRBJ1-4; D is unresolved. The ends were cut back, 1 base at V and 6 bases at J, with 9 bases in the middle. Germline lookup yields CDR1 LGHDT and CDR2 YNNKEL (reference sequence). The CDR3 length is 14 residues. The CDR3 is CASSQAVSYEKLFF. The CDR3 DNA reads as TGTGCCAGCAGCCAAGCTGTAAGCTATGAAAAACTGTTTTTT.

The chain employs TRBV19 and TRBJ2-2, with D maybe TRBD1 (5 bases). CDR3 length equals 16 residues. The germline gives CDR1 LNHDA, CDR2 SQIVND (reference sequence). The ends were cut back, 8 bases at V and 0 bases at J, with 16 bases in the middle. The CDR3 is CASSRGWGTNTGELFF. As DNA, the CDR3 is TGTGCCAGTTCCCGTGGATGGGGCACGAACACCGGGGAGCTGTTTTTT. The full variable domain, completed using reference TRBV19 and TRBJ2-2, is DGGITQSPKYLFRKEGQNVTLSCEQNLNHDAMYWYRQDPGQGLRLIYYSQIVNDFQKGDIAEGYSVSREKKESFPLTVTSAQKNPTAFYLCASSRGWGTNTGELFFGEGSRLTVL.

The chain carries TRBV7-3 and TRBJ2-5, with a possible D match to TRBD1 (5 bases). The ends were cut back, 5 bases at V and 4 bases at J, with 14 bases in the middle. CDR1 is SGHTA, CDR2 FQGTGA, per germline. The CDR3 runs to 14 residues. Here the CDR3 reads CASSPIGAVETQYF. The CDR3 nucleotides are TGTGCCAGCAGCCCCATAGGGGCGGTAGAGACCCAGTACTTC.

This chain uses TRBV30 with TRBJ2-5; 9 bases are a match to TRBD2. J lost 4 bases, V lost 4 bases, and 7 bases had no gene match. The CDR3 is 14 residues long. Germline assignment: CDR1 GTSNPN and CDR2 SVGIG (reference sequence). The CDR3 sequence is CAWTRGGLRETQYF. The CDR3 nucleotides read TGTGCCTGGACGCGGGGGGGCCTTCGAGAGACCCAGTACTTC.

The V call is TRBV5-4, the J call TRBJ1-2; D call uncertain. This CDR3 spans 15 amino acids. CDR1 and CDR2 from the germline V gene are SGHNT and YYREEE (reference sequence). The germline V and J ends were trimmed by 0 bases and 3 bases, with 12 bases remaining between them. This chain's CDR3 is CASSLVGGRYYGYTF. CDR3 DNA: TGTGCCAGCAGCTTGGTCGGAGGGCGGTACTATGGCTACACCTTC.

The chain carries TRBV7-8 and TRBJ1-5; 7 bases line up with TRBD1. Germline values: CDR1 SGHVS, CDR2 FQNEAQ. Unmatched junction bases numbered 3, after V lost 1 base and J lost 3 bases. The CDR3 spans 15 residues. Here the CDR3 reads CASSLVEGANQPQHF. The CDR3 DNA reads TGTGCCAGCAGCTTAGTCGAGGGGGCCAATCAGCCCCAGCATTTT.

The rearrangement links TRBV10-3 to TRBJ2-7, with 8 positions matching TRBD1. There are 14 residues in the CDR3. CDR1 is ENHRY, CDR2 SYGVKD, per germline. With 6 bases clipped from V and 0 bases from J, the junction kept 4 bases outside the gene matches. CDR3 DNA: TGTGCCATCAGCAAGACAGGGGACTCCTACGAGCAGTACTTC. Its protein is CAISKTGDSYEQYF.

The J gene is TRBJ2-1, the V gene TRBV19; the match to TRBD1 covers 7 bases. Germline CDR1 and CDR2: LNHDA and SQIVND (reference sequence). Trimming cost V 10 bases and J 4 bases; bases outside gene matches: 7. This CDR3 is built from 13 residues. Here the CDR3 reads CATSGGQYNEQFF. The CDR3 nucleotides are TGTGCCACTTCAGGGGGTCAATACAATGAGCAGTTCTTC.